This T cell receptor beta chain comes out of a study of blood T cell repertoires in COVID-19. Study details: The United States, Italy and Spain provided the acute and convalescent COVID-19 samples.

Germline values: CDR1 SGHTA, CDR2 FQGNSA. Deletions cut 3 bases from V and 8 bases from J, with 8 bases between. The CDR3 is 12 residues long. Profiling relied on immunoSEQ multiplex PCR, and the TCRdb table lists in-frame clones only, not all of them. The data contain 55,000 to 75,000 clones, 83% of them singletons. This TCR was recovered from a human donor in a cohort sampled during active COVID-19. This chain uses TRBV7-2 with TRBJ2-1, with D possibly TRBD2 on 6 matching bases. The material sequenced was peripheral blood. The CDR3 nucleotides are TGTGCCAGCAGCTTGACTAGATATGAGCAGTTCTTC. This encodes CASSLTRYEQFF. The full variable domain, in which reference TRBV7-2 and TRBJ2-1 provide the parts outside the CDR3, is GAGVSQSPSNKVTEKGKDVELRCDPISGHTALYWYRQSLGQGLEFLIYFQGNSAPDKSGLPSDRFSAERTGGSVSTLTIQRTQQEDSAVYLCASSLTRYEQFFGPGTRLTVL.